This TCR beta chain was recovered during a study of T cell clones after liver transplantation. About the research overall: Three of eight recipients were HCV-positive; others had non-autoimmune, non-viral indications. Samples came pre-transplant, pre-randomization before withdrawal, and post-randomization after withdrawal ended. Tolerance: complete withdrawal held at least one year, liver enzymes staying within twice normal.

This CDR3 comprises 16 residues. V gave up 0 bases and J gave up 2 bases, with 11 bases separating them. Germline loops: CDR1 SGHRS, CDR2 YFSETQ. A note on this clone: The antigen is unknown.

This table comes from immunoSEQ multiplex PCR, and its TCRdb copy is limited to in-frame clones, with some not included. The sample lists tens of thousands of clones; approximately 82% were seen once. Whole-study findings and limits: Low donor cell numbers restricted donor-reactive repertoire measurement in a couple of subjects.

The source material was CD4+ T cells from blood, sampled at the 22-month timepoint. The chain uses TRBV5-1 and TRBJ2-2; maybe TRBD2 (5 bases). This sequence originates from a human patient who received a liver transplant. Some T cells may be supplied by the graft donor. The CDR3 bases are TGCGCCAGCAGCTTGGGTACGGGGAGCAACACCGGGGAGCTGTTTTTT. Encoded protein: CASSLGTGSNTGELFF.